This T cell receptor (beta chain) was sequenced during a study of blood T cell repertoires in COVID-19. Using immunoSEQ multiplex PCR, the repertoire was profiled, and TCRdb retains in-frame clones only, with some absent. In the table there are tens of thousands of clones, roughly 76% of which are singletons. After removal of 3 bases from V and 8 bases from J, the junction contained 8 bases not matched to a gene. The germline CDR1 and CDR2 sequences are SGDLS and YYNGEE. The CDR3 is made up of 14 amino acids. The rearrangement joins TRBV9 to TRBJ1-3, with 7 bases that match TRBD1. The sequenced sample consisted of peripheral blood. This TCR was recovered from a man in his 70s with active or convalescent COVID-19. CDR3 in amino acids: CASSAGQTLDTIYF. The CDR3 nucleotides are TGTGCCAGCAGCGCGGGACAGACCCTTGACACCATATATTTT. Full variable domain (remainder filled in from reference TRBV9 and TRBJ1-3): DSGVTQTPKHLITATGQRVTLRCSPRSGDLSVYWYQQSLDQGLQFLIQYYNGEERAKGNILERFSAQQFPDLHSELNLSSLELGDSALYFCASSAGQTLDTIYFGEGSWLTVV.